Sequencing of this T cell receptor beta chain was carried out in a study of T cell responses to AZD1222 COVID-19 vaccine. Whole-study results and caveats: Among vaccine-associated CD4 TCRs, coverage spanned spike, with dominance at 160-218 and 743-854. Most donors were white British, females outnumbered males, and clonal diversity was possibly underestimated. Of spike-specific TCRs, nearly half reportedly target regions left unmutated in variants. No day 14 peak samples; only post-peak repertoires were characterized.

The V and J ends lost 1 base and 3 bases respectively, with 12 bases between them. The germline gives CDR1 PRHDT, CDR2 FYEKMQ (reference sequence). The CDR3 is made up of 15 amino acids. As to this clone: Its antigen is as yet unknown.

TCRdb keeps only in-frame clones here, not all; method: immunoSEQ multiplex PCR. This table has 130,000 to 150,000 clones, roughly 88% appearing once. The chain joins TRBV13 to TRBJ1-1; the D is unclear. This sample comprised peripheral blood, obtained 28 days after the second dose of the MenACWY control vaccine. This clonotype was sampled from an adult who received the MenACWY meningococcal vaccine as a control. The CDR3: CASSLVPLGDTEAFF. DNA of the CDR3: TGTGCCAGCAGCTTAGTTCCCCTCGGGGACACTGAAGCTTTCTTT. Complete variable domain (other parts from reference TRBV13 and TRBJ1-1): AAGVIQSPRHLIKEKRETATLKCYPIPRHDTVYWYQQGPGQDPQFLISFYEKMQSDKGSIPDRFSAQQFSDYHSELNMSSLELGDSALYFCASSLVPLGDTEAFFGQGTRLTVV.